This T cell receptor beta chain was sequenced in a study of blood T cell repertoires in COVID-19. Authors' analysis steps: Amplification of reference gene primers was used by the study to estimate nucleated cell counts. Some clones are missing from TCRdb's copy, which holds only in-frame ones; the method was immunoSEQ multiplex PCR. That table is the source of V, J and clone size, and D and trimming were worked out from the DNA. The sample lists around 98,000 clones; around 82% were seen once. V dropped 5 bases and J dropped 0; count of bases not matched to a gene: 12. Germline assignment: CDR1 LNHDA and CDR2 SQIVND (reference sequence). The CDR3 has 19 residues.

The chain employs TRBV19 and TRBJ2-1, with 11 bases aligning to TRBD2. The specimen was peripheral blood. The receptor comes from a man in his sixties or seventies with active or convalescent COVID-19. The chain's CDR3 is CASSSSRLAGGSSYNEQFF. CDR3 nucleotides: TGTGCCAGTAGTTCCTCCCGTCTAGCGGGGGGTAGCTCCTACAATGAGCAGTTCTTC.